This entry lists 6 T cell receptor beta chains sequenced from one sample in a study of blood T cell repertoires in COVID-19. TCRdb keeps only in-frame clones here, not all; method: immunoSEQ multiplex PCR. This table holds around 95,000 clones, 90% to 95% found once. Sequencing was carried out using peripheral blood. These receptors all stem from a man aged 45 to 65 with active COVID-19.

The J gene is TRBJ2-5, the V gene TRBV21-1; the table calls TRBD1, which could not be checked here. TRBV21-1 is designated a pseudogene. The CDR3 extends over 13 amino acids. This chain's CDR3 is CASINRGLETQYF. CDR3 DNA sequence: TGTGCCAGCATCAACAGGGGGCTTGAGACCCAGTACTTC.

This sequence joins TRBV9 and TRBJ2-1; 8 nucleotides match TRBD1. With 0 bases clipped from V and 7 bases from J, the junction kept 6 bases outside the gene matches. Germline V gene data show CDR1 as SGDLS and CDR2 as YYNGEE. The CDR3 length is 15 residues. The CDR3 sequence: CASSVEGQAGNEQFF. The CDR3 DNA sequence: TGTGCCAGCAGCGTAGAGGGACAGGCTGGGAATGAGCAGTTCTTC.

CDR3 in amino acids: CASSQGERPISGANVLTF. The CDR3 DNA follows: TGCGCCAGCAGCCAAGGGGAGAGACCGATCTCTGGGGCCAACGTCCTGACTTTC. V usage is TRBV4-1 and J usage is TRBJ2-6, with D tentatively TRBD2 (5 bases). Between the trimmed V and J ends, which lost 1 base and 0 bases, there was a span of 13 bases. The CDR3 runs to 18 residues. Germline V CDR1 and CDR2: MGHRA, YSYEKL.

This clone was picked up one time. The gene calls are TRBV7-2 and TRBJ1-6; D call uncertain. The V end was cut by 4 bases, the J end by 7 bases, with 14 bases between. Germline lookup yields CDR1 SGHTA and CDR2 FQGNSA. The CDR3 runs to 15 residues. As DNA, the CDR3 is TGTGCCAGCAGCTCCACTGGAGGCGTAAATTCACCCCTCCACTTT. Its protein is CASSSTGGVNSPLHF.

The chain combines TRBV12-3 or TRBV12-4 with TRBJ2-1; TRBD2 matches at 10 bases. Germline trimming cut 6 bases from V and 8 bases from J; bases unmatched to any gene: 4. The CDR3 has 13 amino acids. CDR3 sequence reads: CASSSSGRDEQFF. The DNA for the CDR3 is TGTGCCAGCAGCTCCAGCGGGAGGGATGAGCAGTTCTTC.

The genes are TRBV30 and TRBJ1-1; D is ambiguous. The CDR3 has 12 residues. V was clipped by 3 bases and J by 1 base, with 6 bases between them. CDR1 and CDR2 (germline): GTSNPN, SVGIG (reference sequence). The CDR3 DNA follows: TGTGCCTGGAGGTCCCAGAACACTGAAGCTTTCTTT. Its translation: CAWRSQNTEAFF.